The T cell receptor (beta chain) described here comes from a study of CD8 T cells in ankylosing spondylitis. General study results and limits: As for the disease-linked clones, they showed a CD8+ phenotype and occurred at relatively low frequencies in peripheral blood.

TCRdb called the 5' RACE reads again in MiXCR, with one record for every CDR3 protein. In the table there are around 320,000 distinct CDR3 sequences, around 20% of which are singletons. CDR1 is SQVTM, CDR2 ANQGSEA, per germline. The CDR3 runs to 13 residues. V was pared by 7 bases and J by 3 bases, with 6 bases of the junction left unmatched. This clonotype was observed at least ten times. Its antigen is still unknown. This rearrangement joins TRBV29-1 to TRBJ2-5; 9 nucleotides agree with TRBD2. This clonotype was sampled from a female donor with ankylosing spondylitis or in good health (not recorded which). Sequencing was done on a sample of blood, either unsorted or a sorted T cell fraction (not recorded which). CDR3 in amino acids: CSGSSSGEETQYF. The CDR3 DNA reads TGCAGCGGGTCCTCTAGCGGGGAAGAGACCCAGTACTTC.